This TCR beta chain was recorded in a study of blood T cell repertoires in COVID-19. Looking at the study overall: Samples of COVID-19 (acute and convalescent) were obtained from the United States, Italy and Spain.

V was clipped by 8 bases and J by 8 bases, with 18 bases between them. The CDR3 consists of 13 residues. In germline, CDR1 is MNHEY, CDR2 SMNVEV (reference sequence). Original handling: By means of reference gene primer amplification, nucleated cell counts were estimated. Sequenced by immunoSEQ multiplex PCR; TCRdb stores in-frame clones only, minus some. That table gives V, J and clone size, and the DNA gave D and trimming. The sample consists of about 290,000 clones, around 81% of them appearing once. The source material was peripheral blood. The rearrangement links TRBV27 to TRBJ1-2; a possible D gene is TRBD1 (5 bases). The sequence derives from a woman in her forties or fifties with active or convalescent COVID-19. DNA for the CDR3: TGTGCCAGCGGAAACGGGGGTTTTCGCGGCTACACCTTC. Its translation: CASGNGGFRGYTF.